The present entry profiles one TCR beta chain with its context. The target antigen is unknown. Primers: 60 Vbeta forward and 13 Jbeta reverse. Sequencing used immunoSEQ multiplex PCR; TCRdb keeps in-frame clones, though not all of them. The sample includes 40,000 or so clones. The data were obtained in a study of cytomegalovirus exposure and HLA in healthy donors. The study, taken as a whole, reports: Per a later analysis, HLA-associated TCR beta chains showed more clonal expansion than other, equally common TCR beta chains.

The specimen was PBMCs. The sequence was obtained from a male donor in good health and CMV-seronegative.

CDR3 sequence reads: CASSRTGGVEQFF. In DNA, the CDR3 is TGTGCCAGCAGCCGGACAGGGGGCGTAGAGCAGTTCTTC. This chain uses TRBV27 with TRBJ2-1; TRBD1 matches 11 bases. Germline-derived CDR1 and CDR2 are MNHEY and SMNVEV (reference sequence). The V gene end was trimmed by 6 bases and the J gene end by 10 bases; junction bases not matched to a gene: 5. CDR3 length: 13 residues.